This T cell receptor beta chain was documented in a study of shared clonotypes between healthy human individuals. Study findings and constraints: Only blood underwent sampling, and tissue repertoires likely differ.

As to this clone: Its target is unknown.

Between the trimmed V and J ends, which lost 0 bases and 5 bases, there was a span of 11 bases. The CDR3 runs to 14 residues. Germline V CDR1 and CDR2: SGHKS, YYEKEE (reference sequence). Cells designated naive CD8 were CD45RO-negative and were positively selected for CCR7, with terminally differentiated effector memory CD45RA+ cells excluded. Libraries were prepared by immunoSEQ multiplex PCR; TCRdb keeps only in-frame clonotypes and omits some of them. The table records about 2 million clones, about 95% of them present only once. This sequence was found in a man younger than 35 in good health. V usage is TRBV5-5 and J usage is TRBJ2-5; D is unresolved. Sequencing was performed on naive CD8+ T cells sorted from blood. The chain's CDR3 is CASSLVLAHETQYF. The CDR3 nucleotides are TGTGCCAGCAGCTTGGTCTTAGCACACGAGACCCAGTACTTC.